The 5 T cell receptor beta chains in this list originate from one sample, sequenced in a study of blood T cell repertoires in COVID-19. Using immunoSEQ multiplex PCR, the repertoire was profiled, and TCRdb retains in-frame clones only, with some absent. The table has about 180,000 clones, approximately 87% seen once. Specimen: peripheral blood. The receptor set was obtained from a woman in her sixties or seventies with COVID-19, enrolled during active disease.

This clone was detected a few times. The V call is TRBV11-2, the J call TRBJ1-1; TRBD1 might be the D (5 bases). Looked up from germline, CDR1 is SGHAT and CDR2 is FQNNGV. The CDR3 has 15 residues. V was clipped by 3 bases and J by 0 bases, with 11 bases between them. The CDR3 bases are TGTGCCAGCAGCTTGTACGGGGGAGTGAACACTGAAGCTTTCTTT. Its protein product is CASSLYGGVNTEAFF.

This clone has a handful of counts. The V gene is TRBV28, the J gene TRBJ1-5; a weak D match, TRBD1 (6 bases). CDR1 MDHEN and CDR2 SYDVKM come from the germline V gene. The CDR3 runs 18 residues. The V and J ends lost 3 bases and 1 base respectively, with 19 bases between them. CDR3 amino acids: CASSFSLRTEGSNQPQHF. CDR3 sequence (DNA): TGTGCCAGCAGTTTTTCTTTACGGACAGAGGGGAGCAATCAGCCCCAGCATTTT.

This chain links TRBV28 with TRBJ1-5; D not certain. Trimming cost V 6 bases and J 9 bases, with 15 bases left between them. The CDR3 sequence is 13 residues long. Germline V lookup: CDR1 MDHEN, CDR2 SYDVKM. DNA of the CDR3: TGTGCCAGCAGGATCCGCCAGGATGGGCCCCAGCATTTT. It translates to CASRIRQDGPQHF.

This clone occurred once. The genes are TRBV12-3 or TRBV12-4 and TRBJ1-2, with 7 bases fitting TRBD1. The V gene end was trimmed by 6 bases and the J gene end by 2 bases; junction bases not matched to a gene: 3. The CDR3 consists of 13 residues. The CDR3 protein is CASREDRNYGYTF. CDR3 coding DNA: TGTGCCAGCAGAGAGGACAGGAACTATGGCTACACCTTC.

This clone showed up just once. This chain joins TRBV6-1 and TRBJ1-2; D gene unclear. This CDR3 region has 13 residues. Germline CDR1 and CDR2: MNHNS and SASEGT. Trimming left V 2 bases short and J 5 bases short, with 9 bases between. CDR3 residues: CASSEKTKYGYTF. CDR3 sequence (DNA): TGTGCCAGCAGTGAAAAAACAAAGTATGGCTACACCTTC.